This TCR beta chain originates from a study of T cells generated in artificial thymic organoids. Reverse primers in the TRAC or TRBC constant regions drove separate semi-nested PCRs for TCRalpha and TCRbeta. TCRdb used MiXCR to reprocess the 5' RACE reads, holding one entry per CDR3 protein. Among 7,500 to 8,000 distinct CDR3 sequences, 24% were seen once, and the ten largest hold 3% to 3.5%. Artificial thymic organoids aggregated human hematopoietic stem and progenitor cells with human DLL1-expressing MS5 murine stromal cells. FACS-sorted CD34+CD3- hematopoietic stem and progenitor cells, with residual T cells removed, seeded the organoids. Germline V gene lookup returns CDR1 DFQATT and CDR2 SNEGSKA (reference sequence). The CDR3 runs to 11 residues. V lost 6 bases to trimming and J lost 5 bases, with 10 bases between them. In its sample, this clonotype ranks as medium-sized (0.01 to 0.1%). Its antigen is as yet unknown.

This chain joins TRBV20-1 and TRBJ1-2; tentatively, D is TRBD1 (5 bases). The sequenced sample consisted of naive CD8+ T cells grown in artificial thymic organoids from cord blood stem and progenitor cells. Subset: CD3+TCRalphabeta+CD8SP T cells; for blood, CD45RO-CCR7+ naive CD8+ T cells. This TCR came from a human donor who gave cord blood stem cells for thymic organoid culture, a cardiac surgery patient who gave postnatal thymus, or a blood donor (not recorded which). The CDR3 protein is CSALGTYGYTF. The DNA of the CDR3 is TGCAGTGCCCTGGGGACTTATGGCTACACCTTC.